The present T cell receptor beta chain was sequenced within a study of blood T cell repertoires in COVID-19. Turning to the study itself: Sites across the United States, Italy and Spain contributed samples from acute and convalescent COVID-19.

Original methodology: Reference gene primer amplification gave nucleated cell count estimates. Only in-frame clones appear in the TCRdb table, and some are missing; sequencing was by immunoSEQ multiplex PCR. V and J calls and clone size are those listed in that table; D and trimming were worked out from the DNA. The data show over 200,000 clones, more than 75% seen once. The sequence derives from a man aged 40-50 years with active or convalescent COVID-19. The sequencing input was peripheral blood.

CDR3 coding DNA: TGTGCCAGCAGACGGACAGGGTCGAACACTGAAGCTTTCTTT. Protein product: CASRRTGSNTEAFF. The chain combines TRBV27 with TRBJ1-1, with 8 nucleotides matching TRBD1. The ends lost 6 bases at V and 1 base at J; junction bases unmatched: 4. Germline V gene lookup returns CDR1 MNHEY and CDR2 SMNVEV (reference sequence). This CDR3 contains 14 residues.